This TCR beta chain originates from a study of T cells in Graves' hyperthyroidism and ophthalmopathy. RNA transcripts served as the template for amplifying TCR beta CDR3 regions. When the TCR CDR3 underwent first-round RT-PCR, the HTBI primer set was used. TCRdb re-analysed the multiplex PCR reads in MiXCR, keeping a single row per CDR3 protein. The sample holds 300,000 to 400,000 distinct CDR3 sequences; roughly an eighth are singletons and the top ten take 9.2%. This clonotype appeared a few times. From germline, CDR1 is WSHSY and CDR2 SAAADI. Trimming removed 7 bases from V and 0 bases from J, with 7 bases in between. CDR3 length: 14 amino acids.

The gene calls are TRBV10-2 and TRBJ1-6; no clear D gene. This sequence originates from a woman aged 18-30 years with Graves' hyperthyroidism. Sequenced sample: blood. The CDR3 coding sequence is TGCGCCAGCATCGCGAGCTCCTATAATTCACCCCTCCACTTT. This encodes CASIASSYNSPLHF.